Detailed here is one T cell receptor (beta chain). Its specificity is unknown. Researchers ran the PCR with 60 Vbeta and 13 Jbeta primers. The assay was immunoSEQ multiplex PCR, and TCRdb's table has in-frame clones only and misses some. The data show roughly 170,000 clones, about four fifths seen once. These data are taken from a study of cytomegalovirus exposure and HLA in healthy donors. The study's findings and limits: Testing in vitro showed a few CMV-associated chains specific for CMV antigens.

The germline V gene has CDR1 SNHLY and CDR2 FYNNEI. The V end lost 2 bases, the J end lost 8 bases, and 15 bases lay between the germline ends. This CDR3 comprises 14 residues. Source material: PBMCs. The chain recombines TRBV2 with TRBJ1-2; no clear D. This receptor was obtained from a man aged 50 to 59 in good health and CMV-seronegative. As DNA, the CDR3 is TGTGCCAGCAGTGAATCGAGGGCCACCAAAGGCTACACCTTC. Protein product: CASSESRATKGYTF.